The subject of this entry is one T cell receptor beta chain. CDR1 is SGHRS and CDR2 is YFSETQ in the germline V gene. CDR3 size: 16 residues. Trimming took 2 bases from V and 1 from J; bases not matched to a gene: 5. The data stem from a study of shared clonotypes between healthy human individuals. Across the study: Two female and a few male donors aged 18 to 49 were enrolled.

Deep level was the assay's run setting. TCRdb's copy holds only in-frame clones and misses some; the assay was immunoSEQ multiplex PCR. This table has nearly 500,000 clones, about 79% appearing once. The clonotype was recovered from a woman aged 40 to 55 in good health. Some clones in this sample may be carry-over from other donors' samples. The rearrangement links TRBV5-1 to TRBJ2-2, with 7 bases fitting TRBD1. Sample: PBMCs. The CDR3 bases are TGCGCCAGCAGCTTACTGGGACAGATGAACACCGGGGAGCTGTTTTTT. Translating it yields CASSLLGQMNTGELFF.